The 10 T cell receptor beta chains given below trace back to one sample, sequenced in a study of T cell responses to AZD1222 COVID-19 vaccine. Using immunoSEQ multiplex PCR, the repertoire was profiled, and TCRdb retains in-frame clones only, with some absent. This sample yields 53,000 or so clones, of which approximately 85% are seen a single time; about 21% belongs to the top ten. Sample: peripheral blood, taken on day 0 of MenACWY control vaccination. These receptors all come from an adult in good health.

This chain's CDR3 is CASSVNRDSPLHF. CDR3 coding DNA: TGTGCCAGCAGTGTCAACAGGGATTCACCCCTCCACTTT. This sequence joins TRBV6-4 and TRBJ1-6; a weak D match, TRBD1 (6 bases). The CDR3 has 13 amino acids. V lost 4 bases, J lost 8 bases, and 9 bases lay in between. Germline CDR1 MRHNA, CDR2 SNTAGT.

Note on this clone: The junction does not match germline at one end; this may be a read error. The chain joins TRBV18 to TRBJ1-2; D gene uncertain. Germline assignment: CDR1 KGHSH and CDR2 LQKENI. CDR3 size: 13 residues. The CDR3 DNA follows: TGTGCCAGCTCACCAGGGCCTAGGGATGGGTACACCTTC. It yields the protein CASSPGPRDGYTF.

V gene TRBV6-4 combines with J gene TRBJ2-6; no reliable D call. Trimming stripped 0 bases from V and 3 bases from J, with 6 bases between. The CDR3 runs 15 residues. From germline, CDR1 is MRHNA and CDR2 SNTAGT. CDR3 loop: CASSDSGGGANVLTF. CDR3 DNA sequence: TGTGCCAGCAGTGACTCGGGTGGTGGGGCCAACGTCCTGACTTTC.

This clone was observed a single time. The genes are TRBV11-1 and TRBJ2-3; maybe TRBD2 (6 bases). This CDR3 spans 16 amino acids. The germline V gene encodes CDR1 SGHAT and CDR2 FQDESV (reference sequence). Trimming removed 5 bases at V and 1 base at J, with 16 bases between. CDR3 bases: TGTGCCAGCAGCCTGTTGCGGGGAGGAGGCACAGATACGCAGTATTTT. The encoded protein is CASSLLRGGGTDTQYF.

The chain recombines TRBV7-2 with TRBJ2-7; weak D call: TRBD2 (6 bases). The CDR3 loop spans 14 amino acids. Germline values: CDR1 SGHTA, CDR2 FQGNSA. Written as DNA, the CDR3 is TGTGCCAGCAGCTTAGGAGCTCAGGGAGGTCCAAGCAAGGTC. Translation: CASSLGAQGGPSKV.

The chain joins TRBV24-1 to TRBJ2-7; 8 positions match TRBD1. The CDR3 is 13 amino acids. Germline CDR1 is KGHDR and CDR2 is SFDVKD. V gave up 5 bases and J gave up 5 bases; unmatched junction bases: 4. The CDR3 sequence is CATSASGGHEQYF. In DNA, the CDR3 is TGTGCCACCAGTGCATCAGGGGGCCACGAGCAGTACTTC.

The rearrangement joins TRBV6-5 to TRBJ2-7; 7 bases are shared with TRBD1. This CDR3 spans 15 amino acids. From germline, CDR1 is MNHEY and CDR2 SVGAGI. V trimming: 6 bases; J trimming: 3 bases; junction bases outside the gene matches: 11. The CDR3 nucleotides are TGTGCCAGCAGACCTCGACAGGGTATCGTCTACGAGCAGTACTTC. The encoded protein is CASRPRQGIVYEQYF.

Notes on this clone: An end of the junction does not agree with germline; a read error may underlie this. The rearrangement links TRBV20-1 to TRBJ1-3; no clear D gene. CDR1 is DFQATT and CDR2 is SNEGSKA in the germline V gene (reference sequence). The CDR3 totals 11 residues. In DNA, the CDR3 is TGCAGTGCTAGCCGGGCGGGCCAGGTATCTTTT. Residues: CSASRAGQVSF.

This chain connects TRBV3-1 (or the pseudogene TRBV3-2) to TRBJ2-2, with a weak D call TRBD2 (5 bases). The germline V and J ends were trimmed by 4 bases and 1 base, with 7 bases remaining between them. The CDR3 is made up of 14 amino acids. Germline V gene data show CDR1 as LGHDT and CDR2 as YNNKEL (reference sequence). The CDR3 here is CASSPRENTGELFF. As DNA, the CDR3 is TGTGCCAGCAGCCCCCGGGAGAACACCGGGGAGCTGTTTTTT.

The chain links TRBV4-2 to TRBJ1-1; D remains unclear. Trimming shortened V by 3 bases and J by 7 bases, and 9 bases separated the two germline ends. Germline CDR1 LGHNA, CDR2 YNFKEQ. There are 12 residues in the CDR3. CDR3 protein: CASSHLGLEAFF. The CDR3 DNA reads TGTGCCAGCAGCCATCTGGGTCTTGAAGCTTTCTTT.